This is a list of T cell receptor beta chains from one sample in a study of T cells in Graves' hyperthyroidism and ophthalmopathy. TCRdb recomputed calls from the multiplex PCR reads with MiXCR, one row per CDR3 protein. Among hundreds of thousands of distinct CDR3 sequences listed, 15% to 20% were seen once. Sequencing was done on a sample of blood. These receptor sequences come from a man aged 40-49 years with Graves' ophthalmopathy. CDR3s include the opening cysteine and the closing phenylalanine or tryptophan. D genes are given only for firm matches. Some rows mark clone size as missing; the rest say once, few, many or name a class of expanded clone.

cdr3_nt: TGCGCCAGCAGTCCCCTACTAACTGAAGGCTACACCTTC
cdr3_aa: CASSPLLTEGYTF
v_call: TRBV10-2
j_call: TRBJ1-2
d_call: -
clone_size: few

cdr3_nt: TGTGCCAGCAGGCCACTAGGGGCCCCCTACGAGCAGTACTTC
cdr3_aa: CASRPLGAPYEQYF
v_call: TRBV27
j_call: TRBJ2-7
d_call: -
clone_size: few

cdr3_nt: TGTGCCAGTCCCCACGACGGAGCGAACACCGGGGAGCTGTTTTTT
cdr3_aa: CASPHDGANTGELFF
v_call: TRBV6-1
j_call: TRBJ2-2
d_call: -
clone_size: -

cdr3_nt: TGTGCCATCGCGTTAGCGGGGGCTTCGAATGAGCAGTTCTTC
cdr3_aa: CAIALAGASNEQFF
v_call: TRBV10-3
j_call: TRBJ2-1
d_call: TRBD2
clone_size: -

cdr3_nt: TGTGCCAGCAGCTCAGCCTCTCCCGGGCAGTACTTC
cdr3_aa: CASSSASPGQYF
v_call: TRBV12-3/TRBV12-4
j_call: TRBJ2-7
d_call: -
clone_size: many

cdr3_nt: TGTGCCAGCAGCGGGACTAGCGGGAGGGCCTACGAGCAGTACTTC
cdr3_aa: CASSGTSGRAYEQYF
v_call: TRBV2
j_call: TRBJ2-7
d_call: TRBD2
clone_size: many

cdr3_nt: TGCGCCAGCAGCTTTCACAGCATAGAGCAAGAGACCCAGTACTTC
cdr3_aa: CASSFHSIEQETQYF
v_call: TRBV5-1
j_call: TRBJ2-5
d_call: -
clone_size: -

cdr3_nt: TGTGCCACCAGTGATCCCTCGACTAGCGGGAGCTCCCGAAGCTCCTACAATGAGCAGTTCTTC
cdr3_aa: CATSDPSTSGSSRSSYNEQFF
v_call: TRBV24-1
j_call: TRBJ2-1
d_call: TRBD2
clone_size: few

cdr3_nt: TGTGCCAGCAGCTTTCCCTTAGTATCCAGCGGGGGCCACACAGATACGCAGTATTTT
cdr3_aa: CASSFPLVSSGGHTDTQYF
v_call: TRBV5-4
j_call: TRBJ2-3
d_call: TRBD2
clone_size: once

cdr3_nt: TGCGCCAGCAGCTTTGGTACCAGGGGCACCACTGAAGCTTTCTTT
cdr3_aa: CASSFGTRGTTEAFF
v_call: TRBV5-1
j_call: TRBJ1-1
d_call: -
clone_size: many

cdr3_nt: TGTGCCAGCAGTCCTCGAGGACTAGCGGGAGGGATGAACTGGAATGAGCAGTTCTTC
cdr3_aa: CASSPRGLAGGMNWNEQFF
v_call: TRBV12-3/TRBV12-4
j_call: TRBJ2-1
d_call: TRBD2
clone_size: many

cdr3_nt: TGTGCCAGCAGCGCTATTGGGAGGGGAATAGGTTCACCCCTCCACTTT
cdr3_aa: CASSAIGRGIGSPLHF
v_call: TRBV11-2
j_call: TRBJ1-6
d_call: -
clone_size: -

cdr3_nt: TGTGCCAGCAGCTTAGCGCCGTCTAAGAAAGACGAGCAGTACTTC
cdr3_aa: CASSLAPSKKDEQYF
v_call: TRBV7-9
j_call: TRBJ2-7
d_call: -
clone_size: -

cdr3_nt: TGCGCCAGCAGCCAAGGGCCGGGGACGGCTGGAAACACCATATATTTT
cdr3_aa: CASSQGPGTAGNTIYF
v_call: TRBV4-3
j_call: TRBJ1-3
d_call: -
clone_size: -

cdr3_nt: TGTGCCAGCAACCCGAGGGTCCAAACAGATACGCAGTATTTT
cdr3_aa: CASNPRVQTDTQYF
v_call: TRBV7-2
j_call: TRBJ2-3
d_call: -
clone_size: many

cdr3_nt: TGTGCCAGCAGCTCAAACACGGGAATAACGGGGGAGCAGTACTTC
cdr3_aa: CASSSNTGITGEQYF
v_call: TRBV7-6
j_call: TRBJ2-7
d_call: -
clone_size: many

cdr3_nt: TGTGCCAGCAGTTTCTCCCACTGGGACAGGGGAGTCGCTTTCTTT
cdr3_aa: CASSFSHWDRGVAFF
v_call: TRBV28
j_call: TRBJ1-1
d_call: TRBD1
clone_size: few

cdr3_nt: TGTGCCAGCAGCAGGGGGGACAGGGAACAGCCCCAGCATTTT
cdr3_aa: CASSRGDREQPQHF
v_call: TRBV9
j_call: TRBJ1-5
d_call: TRBD1
clone_size: many

cdr3_nt: TGTGCCAGCAGCGTAGGAAGGGTAGATACGCAGTATTTT
cdr3_aa: CASSVGRVDTQYF
v_call: TRBV9
j_call: TRBJ2-3
d_call: -
clone_size: -

cdr3_nt: TGTGCCAGCAGCACCCGGACAGGGGGGCACCAAGAGACCCAGTACTTC
cdr3_aa: CASSTRTGGHQETQYF
v_call: TRBV11-2
j_call: TRBJ2-5
d_call: TRBD1
clone_size: many

cdr3_nt: TGTGCCAGCAGTTACTCGTACGGATCCGAGCAGTACTTC
cdr3_aa: CASSYSYGSEQYF
v_call: TRBV6-5
j_call: TRBJ2-7
d_call: -
clone_size: few

cdr3_nt: TGTGCCAGCAGCTCGGGACAGGGGACGTCGCGAGAGCAGTACTTC
cdr3_aa: CASSSGQGTSREQYF
v_call: TRBV5-6
j_call: TRBJ2-7
d_call: TRBD1
clone_size: many

cdr3_nt: TGTGCCAGCAGTTACGAGGCGGACTCTATTACCCAATGGGGAAACACTGAAGCTTTCTTT
cdr3_aa: CASSYEADSITQWGNTEAFF
v_call: TRBV6-5
j_call: TRBJ1-1
d_call: -
clone_size: few

cdr3_nt: TGTGCCAGCTCACAGGGGAAGAACACTGAAGCTTTCTTT
cdr3_aa: CASSQGKNTEAFF
v_call: TRBV3-1
j_call: TRBJ1-1
d_call: TRBD1
clone_size: many

cdr3_nt: TGTGCCAGCAGTTACTCGACGCAGCCCTCTAGCTATGGCTACACCTTC
cdr3_aa: CASSYSTQPSSYGYTF
v_call: TRBV6-5
j_call: TRBJ1-2
d_call: -
clone_size: -

cdr3_nt: TGCAGTGCTAGAGATGGACAGGGACCAGGGCAGCCCCAGCATTTT
cdr3_aa: CSARDGQGPGQPQHF
v_call: TRBV20-1
j_call: TRBJ1-5
d_call: TRBD1
clone_size: -

cdr3_nt: TGTGCCAGCTCAGGGGACAGCGCCGGAGAGACCCAGTACTTC
cdr3_aa: CASSGDSAGETQYF
v_call: TRBV18
j_call: TRBJ2-5
d_call: TRBD1
clone_size: many

cdr3_nt: TGTGCCACCAGCAGAGGGGGGGGACAGCAAGAGACCCAGTACTTC
cdr3_aa: CATSRGGGQQETQYF
v_call: TRBV15
j_call: TRBJ2-5
d_call: -
clone_size: few